The 24 T cell receptor beta chains given below trace back to one sample, sequenced in a study of CD8+ T cells in alopecia areata. Sequencing relied on a cDNA template that was reverse transcribed from extracted RNA. The data were produced by immunoSEQ multiplex PCR, yet TCRdb's version contains in-frame clones alone and is incomplete. This sample has roughly 99,000 clones, with 65% to 85% found just once. The treatment denotes: oral pan-JAK inhibitor, 5-10 mg twice daily. The sequencing here drew on CD8+ T cells sorted from blood, taken at week 24, from a patient treated with tofacitinib. The receptors here all came from a human donor with alopecia areata.

J is TRBJ2-7 and V is TRBV4-1; no clear D gene. CDR3 length: 15 amino acids. The germline V and J ends were trimmed by 3 bases and 3 bases, with 15 bases remaining between them. From germline, CDR1 is MGHRA and CDR2 YSYEKL. CDR3 nucleotides: TGCGCCAGCAGCCACGCAATATTGGACGGCTACGAGCAGTACTTC. Its translation: CASSHAILDGYEQYF.

Here the CDR3 DNA reads TGTGCCACCAGCAGAGATCCCCTAGCGGGGGCCACAGATACGCAGTATTTT. Its translation: CATSRDPLAGATDTQYF. This chain links TRBV15 with TRBJ2-3; 10 bases line up with TRBD2. Per germline, CDR1 LNHNV and CDR2 YYDKDF (reference sequence). The CDR3 runs 17 residues. V trimming: 0 bases; J trimming: 2 bases; junction bases outside the gene matches: 5.

The rearrangement uses TRBV19 and TRBJ2-2; D unresolved. From germline, CDR1 is LNHDA and CDR2 SQIVND (reference sequence). The CDR3 length is 15 residues. V was shortened by 4 bases and J by 3 bases, with 12 bases between the two germline ends. Here the CDR3 DNA reads TGTGCCAGTAGTAAGGTCAGGACCCACACCGGGGAGCTGTTTTTT. Translating it yields CASSKVRTHTGELFF. The whole variable domain, filled in from reference TRBV19 and TRBJ2-2, reads DGGITQSPKYLFRKEGQNVTLSCEQNLNHDAMYWYRQDPGQGLRLIYYSQIVNDFQKGDIAEGYSVSREKKESFPLTVTSAQKNPTAFYLCASSKVRTHTGELFFGEGSRLTVL.

The chain employs TRBV7-3 and TRBJ1-2; a possible D gene is TRBD1 (6 bases). CDR3 length equals 16 residues. Germline V lookup: CDR1 SGHTA, CDR2 FQGTGA. The V end lost 5 bases, the J end lost 0 bases, and 16 bases lay between the germline ends. The CDR3, as DNA: TGTGCCAGCAGCATACACACAGGGTATCCTAACTATGGCTACACCTTC. As protein: CASSIHTGYPNYGYTF.

This rearrangement joins TRBV23-1 to TRBJ1-1, with a weak D call TRBD1 (5 bases). TRBV23-1 is an ORF for which the function is uncertain. The CDR3 has 14 amino acids. Trimming removed 7 bases from V and 1 base from J, with 13 bases in between. CDR3 in amino acids: CASITGTPNTEAFF. For the CDR3, the DNA is TGCGCCAGCATCACCGGGACCCCGAACACTGAAGCTTTCTTT.

The chain combines TRBV29-1 with TRBJ2-5; D unresolved. The V and J ends lost 1 base and 1 base respectively, with 10 bases between them. The length of the CDR3 is 14 residues. Germline lookup yields CDR1 SQVTM and CDR2 ANQGSEA. CDR3 amino acids: CSVEGDWAQETQYF. The CDR3 DNA is TGCAGCGTTGAAGGGGATTGGGCCCAAGAGACCCAGTACTTC.

The table lists this clone with a few counts. The chain carries TRBV29-1 and TRBJ2-3; 9 bases fit TRBD2. With 8 bases clipped from V and 5 bases from J, the junction kept 11 bases outside the gene matches. Germline CDR1 reads SQVTM; CDR2 reads ANQGSEA. The CDR3 totals 14 residues. The CDR3 is CSSEGGGAGDTQYF. The CDR3 region has the DNA TGCAGCTCCGAAGGCGGGGGGGCAGGAGATACGCAGTATTTT.

V and J are TRBV11-2 and TRBJ2-5; 10 positions match TRBD2. Trimming cost V 5 bases and J 2 bases; bases outside gene matches: 2. Germline V gene data show CDR1 as SGHAT and CDR2 as FQNNGV. This CDR3 region has 14 residues. The CDR3 reads CASSGLAEQETQYF. The CDR3 DNA is TGTGCCAGCAGCGGACTAGCGGAGCAAGAGACCCAGTACTTC.

The rearrangement links TRBV5-7 to TRBJ2-6, with TRBD2 identical over 7 bases. TRBV5-7 counts as an open reading frame of uncertain function. The CDR3 has 18 residues. J lost 1 base, V lost 5 bases, and 12 bases had no gene match. The CDR3 loop reads CASREPGLRRSGANVLTF. The CDR3 DNA reads as TGTGCCAGCAGGGAACCGGGACTAAGAAGGTCTGGGGCCAACGTCCTGACTTTC.

J is TRBJ1-1 and V is TRBV5-1; TRBD1 might be the D (5 bases). Germline V gene data show CDR1 as SGHRS and CDR2 as YFSETQ. The CDR3 length is 14 residues. Trimming took off 3 bases at V and 10 bases at J, with 19 bases between the two ends. The CDR3 sequence is CASSWGRGTDIAFF. The CDR3 DNA is TGCGCCAGCAGCTGGGGACGAGGGACGGATATAGCTTTCTTT.

The J gene is TRBJ2-1, the V gene TRBV27; D remains unclear. The CDR3 is 14 residues long. The V end lost 4 bases, the J end lost 8 bases, and 15 bases lay between the germline ends. The germline gives CDR1 MNHEY, CDR2 SMNVEV (reference sequence). The CDR3 is CASSSRSELHEQFF. Here the CDR3 DNA reads TGTGCCAGCAGTTCACGATCCGAGTTACATGAGCAGTTCTTC.

The genes are TRBV27 and TRBJ1-2, with a tentative D call TRBD1 (5 bases). Trimming cost V 0 bases and J 4 bases, with 6 bases left between them. Germline V gene sequence: CDR1 MNHEY, CDR2 SMNVEV (reference sequence). The CDR3 covers 13 residues. The CDR3 loop reads CASSLSDSYGYTF. The CDR3 coding sequence is TGTGCCAGCAGTTTATCAGACAGCTATGGCTACACCTTC.

The chain uses TRBV30 and TRBJ1-2, with D perhaps TRBD1 (5 bases). Between the trimmed V and J ends, which lost 3 bases and 1 base, there was a span of 9 bases. The CDR3 is 13 amino acids. Germline CDR1 reads GTSNPN; CDR2 reads SVGIG (reference sequence). The CDR3 region is CAWSWGSNYGYTF. CDR3 nucleotide sequence: TGTGCCTGGAGCTGGGGCAGTAACTATGGCTACACCTTC. Drawing the rest from reference TRBV30 and TRBJ1-2, the complete variable domain is SQTIHQWPATLVQPVGSPLSLECTVEGTSNPNLYWYRQAAGRGLQLLFYSVGIGQISSEVPQNLSASRPQDRQFILSSKKLLLSDSGFYLCAWSWGSNYGYTFGSGTRLTVV.

This clone was seen a handful of times. The chain links TRBV14 to TRBJ2-1, with TRBD1 as a possible D gene (6 bases). The CDR3 has 15 residues. V lost 1 base and J lost 6, with 13 bases in between. Germline CDR1 reads SGHDN; CDR2 reads FVKESK. CDR3 coding DNA: TGTGCCAGCAGCCAAGTAGATCAGGGGTCCAATGAGCAGTTCTTC. Translation gives CASSQVDQGSNEQFF.

The chain employs TRBV4-1 and TRBJ2-1; possibly TRBD2 for D (5 bases). The CDR3 runs to 15 residues. Germline values: CDR1 MGHRA, CDR2 YSYEKL. V lost 6 bases and J lost 0, with 12 bases in between. The CDR3 sequence is CASRTSGTSYNEQFF. In DNA form, the CDR3 reads TGCGCCAGCAGGACAAGCGGCACCTCCTACAATGAGCAGTTCTTC.

The genes are TRBV4-3 and TRBJ2-5; a possible D gene is TRBD1 (5 bases). The V end lost 0 bases, the J end lost 5 bases, and 13 bases lay between the germline ends. Per the germline V gene, CDR1 is LGHNA and CDR2 is YSLEER. This CDR3 is 15 amino acids long. The CDR3 bases are TGCGCCAGCAGCCAAGATCTGGGGCCGCGGGAGACCCAGTACTTC. The encoded protein is CASSQDLGPRETQYF.

The chain recombines TRBV14 with TRBJ2-7; D not certain. Deletions cut 1 base from V and 6 bases from J, with 13 bases between. Germline assignment: CDR1 SGHDN and CDR2 FVKESK. This CDR3 has 14 residues. CDR3 protein: CASSQVGRPTEQYF. The DNA for the CDR3 is TGTGCCAGCAGCCAAGTTGGCAGGCCCACCGAGCAGTACTTC.

The chain employs TRBV4-1 and TRBJ1-1, with 7 bases identical to TRBD1. The CDR3 sequence is 15 residues long. Germline assignment: CDR1 MGHRA and CDR2 YSYEKL. Trimming cost V 0 bases and J 3 bases; bases outside gene matches: 4. CDR3 sequence reads: CASSQDRQGDTEAFF. The CDR3 DNA reads TGCGCCAGCAGCCAAGACCGACAGGGTGACACTGAAGCTTTCTTT.

This clone was recorded only once. The identical CDR3 is also encoded by other nucleotide sequences in the sample. The CDR3 protein is CASSLAANYGYTF. The CDR3 DNA is TGTGCCAGCAGTTTAGCAGCTAACTATGGCTACACCTTC. The chain links TRBV27 to TRBJ1-2; D is uncertain. The germline V gene encodes CDR1 MNHEY and CDR2 SMNVEV (reference sequence). This CDR3 is built from 13 residues. Trimming took 2 bases from V and 0 from J, leaving 4 bases between them.

As concerns this clone: This specimen includes other DNA sequences encoding the same CDR3. The genes are TRBV4-3 and TRBJ2-7; TRBD2 aligns across 8 bases. The CDR3 consists of 14 residues. Germline CDR1 and CDR2: LGHNA and YSLEER. The J segment lost 3 bases and the V segment lost 0 bases, leaving 1 base of the junction unmatched. Here the CDR3 reads CASSQDGTSYEQYF. The CDR3 DNA reads TGCGCCAGCAGCCAAGATGGGACTAGCTACGAGCAGTACTTC.

The chain links TRBV7-9 to TRBJ2-5; no definite D call. The CDR3 is 14 amino acids. Germline loops: CDR1 SEHNR, CDR2 FQNEAQ (reference sequence). The germline V and J ends were trimmed by 1 base and 5 bases, with 11 bases remaining between them. The CDR3: CASSLDPLMETQYF. CDR3 in DNA: TGTGCCAGCAGCTTAGACCCCTTAATGGAGACCCAGTACTTC.

V gene TRBV4-1 combines with J gene TRBJ2-5; D is ambiguous. Trimming left V 4 bases short and J 4 bases short, with 13 bases between. Germline CDR1 MGHRA, CDR2 YSYEKL. This CDR3 is built from 14 residues. The CDR3 sequence is CASSRAPLGETQYF. The CDR3 nucleotides read TGCGCCAGCAGCCGAGCCCCATTAGGAGAGACCCAGTACTTC.

In this sample, this clone turned up once. This sequence joins TRBV10-3 and TRBJ2-1; the match to TRBD2 covers 11 bases. From germline, CDR1 is ENHRY and CDR2 SYGVKD. V dropped 6 bases and J dropped 9; count of bases not matched to a gene: 13. The CDR3 is made up of 16 amino acids. CDR3 coding DNA: TGTGCCATCAGACCCCCTAGCGGGGGGCAGAACAGTGAGCAGTTCTTC. Translation: CAIRPPSGGQNSEQFF.

The CDR3 region is CATSRDYRLTEAFF. The DNA of the CDR3 is TGTGCCACCAGCAGAGATTACAGACTCACTGAAGCTTTCTTT. The gene calls are TRBV15 and TRBJ1-1; D unclear. This CDR3 is built from 14 residues. Germline V lookup: CDR1 LNHNV, CDR2 YYDKDF (reference sequence). Trimming shortened V by 0 bases and J by 4 bases, and 9 bases separated the two germline ends.